The clone carrying this T cell receptor (beta chain) was seen a handful of times. This specimen comes from a study of T-cell memory formation after mild COVID-19. Study-level information: Clusters were largely donor specific.

The CDR3 spans 16 residues. The germline V gene encodes CDR1 SGHVS and CDR2 FNYEAQ. V was shortened by 4 bases and J by 1 base, with 16 bases between the two germline ends. In TCRdb, the 5' RACE reads were re-called with MiXCR into one record per CDR3 protein. The sample includes approximately 400,000 distinct CDR3 sequences, approximately 18% seen only once; the top ten take 20% to 25%. The sample consisted of PBMCs or a T cell subset sorted from them (not recorded which). This clonotype was sampled from a man aged 18 to 29 who had mild COVID-19 (a few samples of this study predate the infection). Cell type and time point are not known. V and J are TRBV7-6 and TRBJ1-1, with D unclear. Written as DNA, the CDR3 is TGTGCCAGCAGCTCTGACGGGTCGGAGAAGAACACTGAAGCTTTCTTT. Its protein product is CASSSDGSEKNTEAFF.